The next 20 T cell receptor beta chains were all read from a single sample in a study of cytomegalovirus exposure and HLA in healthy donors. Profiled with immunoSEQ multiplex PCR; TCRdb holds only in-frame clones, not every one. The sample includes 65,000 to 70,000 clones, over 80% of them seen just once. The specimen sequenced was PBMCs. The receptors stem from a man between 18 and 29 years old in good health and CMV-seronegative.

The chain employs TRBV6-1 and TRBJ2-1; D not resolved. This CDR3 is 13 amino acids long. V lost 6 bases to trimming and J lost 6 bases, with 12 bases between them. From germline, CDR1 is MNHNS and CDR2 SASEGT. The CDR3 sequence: CASRSFYRNEQFF. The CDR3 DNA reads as TGTGCCAGCAGATCCTTTTATCGCAATGAGCAGTTCTTC.

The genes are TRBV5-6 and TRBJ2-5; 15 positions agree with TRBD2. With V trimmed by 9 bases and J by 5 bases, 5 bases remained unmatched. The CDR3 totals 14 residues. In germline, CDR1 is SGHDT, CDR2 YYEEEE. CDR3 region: CATRTSGRAETQYF. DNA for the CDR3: TGTGCCACCCGGACTAGCGGGAGGGCCGAGACCCAGTACTTC. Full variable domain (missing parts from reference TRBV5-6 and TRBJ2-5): DAGVTQSPTHLIKTRGQQVTLRCSPKSGHDTVSWYQQALGQGPQFIFQYYEEEERQRGNFPDRFSGHQFPNYSSELNVNALLLGDSALYLCATRTSGRAETQYFGPGTRLLVL.

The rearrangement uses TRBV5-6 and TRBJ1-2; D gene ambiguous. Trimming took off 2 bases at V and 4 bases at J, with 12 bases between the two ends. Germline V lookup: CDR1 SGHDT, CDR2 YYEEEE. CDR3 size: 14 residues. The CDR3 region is CASSFGQVPYGYTF. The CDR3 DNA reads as TGTGCCAGCAGCTTCGGCCAGGTGCCCTATGGCTACACCTTC.

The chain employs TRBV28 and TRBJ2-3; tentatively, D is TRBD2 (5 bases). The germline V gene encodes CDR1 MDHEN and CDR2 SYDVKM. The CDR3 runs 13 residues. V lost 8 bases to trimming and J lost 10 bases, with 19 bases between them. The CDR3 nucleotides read TGTGCCAGCGTCCTTGCTAGCACGAATGCGCAGTATTTT. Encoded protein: CASVLASTNAQYF.

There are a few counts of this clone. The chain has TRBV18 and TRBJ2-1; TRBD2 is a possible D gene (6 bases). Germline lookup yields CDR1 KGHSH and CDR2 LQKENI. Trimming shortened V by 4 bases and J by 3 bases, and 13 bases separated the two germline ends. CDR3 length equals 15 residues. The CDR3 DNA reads TGTGCCAGCTCACTTTCCCGGGACTTCTACAATGAGCAGTTCTTC. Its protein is CASSLSRDFYNEQFF.

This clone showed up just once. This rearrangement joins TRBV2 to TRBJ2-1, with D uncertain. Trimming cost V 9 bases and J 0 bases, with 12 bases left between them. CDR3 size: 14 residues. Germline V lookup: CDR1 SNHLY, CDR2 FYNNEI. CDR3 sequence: CASTTRSSYNEQFF. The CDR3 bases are TGTGCCAGTACAACGCGGAGCTCCTACAATGAGCAGTTCTTC.

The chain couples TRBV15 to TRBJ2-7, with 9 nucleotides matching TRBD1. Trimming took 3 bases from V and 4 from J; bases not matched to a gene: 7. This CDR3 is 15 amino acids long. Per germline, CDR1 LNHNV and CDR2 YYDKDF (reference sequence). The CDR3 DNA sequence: TGTGCCACCAGCAGGCCCGGGACAGGGCAATACGAGCAGTACTTC. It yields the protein CATSRPGTGQYEQYF.

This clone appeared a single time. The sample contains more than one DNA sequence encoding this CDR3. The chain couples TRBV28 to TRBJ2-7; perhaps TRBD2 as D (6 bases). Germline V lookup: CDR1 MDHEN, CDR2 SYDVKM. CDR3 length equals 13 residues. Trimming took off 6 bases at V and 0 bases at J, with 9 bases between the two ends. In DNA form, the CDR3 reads TGTGCCAGCAGCTCCGGGAGCTCCTACGAGCAGTACTTC. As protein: CASSSGSSYEQYF.

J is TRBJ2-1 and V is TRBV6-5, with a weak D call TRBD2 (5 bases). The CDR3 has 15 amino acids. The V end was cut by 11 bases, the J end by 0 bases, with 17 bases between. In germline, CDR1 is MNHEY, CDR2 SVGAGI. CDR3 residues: CASSSSSRSYNEQFF. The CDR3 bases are TGTGCCTCATCCTCTAGCTCCCGCTCCTACAATGAGCAGTTCTTC.

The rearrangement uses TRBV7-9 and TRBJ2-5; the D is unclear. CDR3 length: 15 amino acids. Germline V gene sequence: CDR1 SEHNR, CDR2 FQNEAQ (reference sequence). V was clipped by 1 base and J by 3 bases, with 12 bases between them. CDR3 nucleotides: TGTGCCAGCAGCTTAGATGCGGCTTACAAAGAGACCCAGTACTTC. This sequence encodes CASSLDAAYKETQYF. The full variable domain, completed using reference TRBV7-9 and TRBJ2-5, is DTGVSQNPRHKITKRGQNVTFRCDPISEHNRLYWYRQTLGQGPEFLTYFQNEAQLEKSRLLSDRFSAERPKGSFSTLEIQRTEQGDSAMYLCASSLDAAYKETQYFGPGTRLLVL.

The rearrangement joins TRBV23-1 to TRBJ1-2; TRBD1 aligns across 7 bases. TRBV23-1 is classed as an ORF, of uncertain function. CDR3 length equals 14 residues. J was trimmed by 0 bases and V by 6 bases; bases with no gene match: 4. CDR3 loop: CASRLTGSNYGYTF. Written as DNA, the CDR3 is TGCGCCAGCAGGCTGACAGGGTCTAACTATGGCTACACCTTC.

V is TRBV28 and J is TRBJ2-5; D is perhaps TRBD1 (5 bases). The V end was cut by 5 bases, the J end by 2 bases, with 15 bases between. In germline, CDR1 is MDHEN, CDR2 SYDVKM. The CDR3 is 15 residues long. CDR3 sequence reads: CASSSDRYPQETQYF. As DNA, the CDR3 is TGTGCCAGCAGTAGCGACAGATACCCTCAAGAGACCCAGTACTTC.

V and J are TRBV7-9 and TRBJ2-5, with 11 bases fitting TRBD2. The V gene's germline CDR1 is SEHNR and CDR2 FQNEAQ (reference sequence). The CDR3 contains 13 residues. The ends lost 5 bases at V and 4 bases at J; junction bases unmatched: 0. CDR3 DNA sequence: TGTGCCAGCAGCGGGACTAGCGGAGAGACCCAGTACTTC. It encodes CASSGTSGETQYF.

This CDR3 is CASYPGQDYGYTF. CDR3 DNA sequence: TGTGCCTCCTATCCGGGACAAGACTATGGCTACACCTTC. The chain employs TRBV30 and TRBJ1-2; D is perhaps TRBD1 (6 bases). CDR3 length equals 13 residues. V lost 7 bases, J lost 3 bases, and 15 bases lay in between. Germline CDR1 GTSNPN, CDR2 SVGIG (reference sequence).

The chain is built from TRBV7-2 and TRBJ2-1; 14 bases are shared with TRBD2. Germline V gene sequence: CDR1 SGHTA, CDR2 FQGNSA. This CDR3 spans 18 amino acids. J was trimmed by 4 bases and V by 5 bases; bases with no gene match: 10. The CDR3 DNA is TGTGCCAGCAGCGCGAGACTAGCGGGAGGGCCCGGGTACAATGAGCAGTTCTTC. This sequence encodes CASSARLAGGPGYNEQFF.

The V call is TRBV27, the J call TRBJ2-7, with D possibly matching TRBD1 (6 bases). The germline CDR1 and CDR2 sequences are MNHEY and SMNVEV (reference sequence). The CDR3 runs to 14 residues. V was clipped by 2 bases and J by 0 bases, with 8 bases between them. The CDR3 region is CASSLTGTSYEQYF. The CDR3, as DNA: TGTGCCAGCAGTTTAACAGGGACCTCCTACGAGCAGTACTTC.

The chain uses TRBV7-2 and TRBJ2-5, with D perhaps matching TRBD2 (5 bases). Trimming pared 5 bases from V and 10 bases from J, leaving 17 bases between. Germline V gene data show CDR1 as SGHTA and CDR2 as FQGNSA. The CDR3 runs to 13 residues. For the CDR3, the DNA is TGTGCCAGCAGCCCTCATGTGGGAGTGGACCAGTACTTC. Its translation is CASSPHVGVDQYF.

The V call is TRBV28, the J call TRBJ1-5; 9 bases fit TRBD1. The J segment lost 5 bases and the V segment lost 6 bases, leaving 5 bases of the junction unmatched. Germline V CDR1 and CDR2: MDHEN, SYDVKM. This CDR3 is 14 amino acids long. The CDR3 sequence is CASRWTGDYQPQHF. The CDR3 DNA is TGTGCCAGCAGGTGGACAGGGGACTATCAGCCCCAGCATTTT.

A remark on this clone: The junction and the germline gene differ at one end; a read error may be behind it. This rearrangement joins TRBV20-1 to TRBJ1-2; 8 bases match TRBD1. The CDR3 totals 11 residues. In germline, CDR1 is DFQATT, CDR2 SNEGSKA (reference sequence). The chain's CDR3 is CSASPGQAVIF. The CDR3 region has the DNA TGCAGTGCTAGTCCGGGACAGGCAGTTATCTTC.

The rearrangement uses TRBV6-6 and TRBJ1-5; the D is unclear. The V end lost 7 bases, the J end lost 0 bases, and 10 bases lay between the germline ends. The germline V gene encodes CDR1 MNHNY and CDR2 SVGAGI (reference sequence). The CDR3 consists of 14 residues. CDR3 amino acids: CASTYSNSNQPQHF. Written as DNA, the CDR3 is TGTGCCAGCACCTACAGCAATAGCAATCAGCCCCAGCATTTT.